The clone carrying this T cell receptor (beta chain) was picked up many times. Per the germline V gene, CDR1 is MDHEN and CDR2 is SYDVKM. V lost 7 bases to trimming and J lost 0 bases, with 7 bases between them. The CDR3 extends over 13 amino acids. The data originate from a study of T-cell reconstitution after alpha-beta-depleted transplantation in children. Unique molecular identifiers featured in how the TCRbeta library was prepared. Each CDR3 protein gets one entry after TCRdb re-called the PCR reads with MiXCR. This table holds a few hundred thousand distinct CDR3 sequences, approximately 12% found once.

The chain carries TRBV28 and TRBJ1-5, with D unresolved. Sequenced material: PBMCs from the stem cell graft donor, taken from the stem cell graft. The clonotype was recovered from a human donor who donated a stem cell graft to a child with combined immunodeficiency. DNA of the CDR3: TGTGCCAGCATTGAGAGTAGCAATCAGCCCCAGCATTTT. Protein sequence: CASIESSNQPQHF.